This T cell receptor (beta chain) was sequenced during a study of human T cells and chemical hapten exposure (dated by TCRdb to about 2021). Regarding the complete study: For sensitization, 2% DPC in acetone was applied to an approximately 2 cm by approximately 2 cm area of upper inner arm skin. Patch tests used Finn chambers with 0.01% DPC on the upper back, scored after 6 days by International Contact Dermatitis Research Group standards. Libraries were pooled for sequencing, and variation in per-sample TCR yields was attributed mainly to small differences in library volumes within the pool. Blood samples were taken from patients before sensitization (week 0) and at 2, 6 and about 24 weeks after DPC sensitization. Patients additionally received weekly therapeutic DPC doses to the scalp throughout the approximately 24-week study period. The patient cohort, mostly female, included alopecia areata with under or over 50% scalp involvement, alopecia totalis and alopecia universalis. In alopecia patients, the study followed how the peripheral blood TCR repertoire changed in vivo over primary and secondary sensitization to diphenylcyclopropenone (DPC), a hapten. Approximately 28 alopecia patients gave blood for TCR sequencing at one to four time points (pre-sensitization, 2, 6 and 24 weeks).

Note on this clonotype: Its antigen target is currently unknown. Base-call qualities are not available, and no considerably larger clone is one nucleotide away.

Results the study describes overall, beyond this receptor: Repeated subsampling changed both the strength of the expansion versus patch-test correlation and the threshold at which that correlation became significant. Because all patients had alopecia, a presumed autoimmune disease, the immune response of the patients might differ from that of healthy individuals. No change with DPC sensitization was found in the number of TCRs above 1 in 1000 frequency, and no evidence of global repertoire structure alterations was found. Expanded TCRs formed significantly more large CDR3 similarity clusters than pre-sensitization or healthy control sets, consistent with antigen-driven responses. The number of PT1 expanded TCRs positively correlated with patch test score, significant at thresholds 8, 16 and 32 but not 4.

Libraries came from RACE. TCRdb records NextSeq 500 as the sequencer. Library preparation attached unique molecular identifiers to individual cDNA molecules for quantitative, reproducible TCR counting. Each blood RNA sample was used to sequence both TCR alpha and TCR beta chains. The original methods were these. A median of around 100,000 TCRs per sample was observed, with a range of 23,224 to 690,600. V, J and CDR3 annotation of the TCR reads was carried out using the Decombinator software suite. For the PS versus PT1 abundance plots, all samples were subsampled to the same number of TCRs (28,000). TCRs were defined as expanded if absent before sensitization and observed at least eight times at the 2-week time point. In-frame beta chains were kept once TCRdb had trimmed the public reads at Q25 with fastp and called clones with MiXCR. Merged by CDR3 protein, the rows form single entries marked with the most common genes and DNA. The V and J calls were not made by the authors but by TCRdb's processing. The sample table contains around 110,000 distinct CDR3 sequences; only one count was recorded for about 12% of them. Of the sample, just over 1.4% is held by the ten largest clones.

V loses 5 bases of germline sequence and J loses 6 bases, and the interval between the two ends is 7 bases. For CDR1 and CDR2, the germline V gene (reference sequence) lists SEHNR and FQNEAQ. From its cysteine to its phenylalanine, the CDR3 spans 12 amino acids. The retained sequence is limited to the CDR3, 36 bases, with the frame set at the first base. Explained via the paper, the time point label denotes: patch test 1, 2 weeks after DPC sensitization. The meaning of the sample's treatment or condition label: therapeutic diphenylcyclopropenone sensitization with weekly scalp DPC. Blood at each patch-test visit was drawn before the patch test was applied. Patients were considered eligible if aged 18 to 70, diagnosed with alopecia and deemed suitable for DPC therapy, and patients were excluded if pregnant. Total RNA was extracted from unfractionated whole blood that had been collected in Tempus Blood RNA tubes.

The rearrangement combines TRBV7-9 with TRBJ1-4, with no confidently assigned D gene. This material consisted of whole blood, taken in connection with sensitization to the hapten diphenylcyclopropenone (DPC). This TCR derives from a woman aged 45-60 years with alopecia areata. Some clones in this sample may be carry-over from other donors' samples. In nucleotides, the sequence is TGTGCCAGCAGCCCCTACGATGAAAAACTGTTTTTT. Translated, it gives CASSPYDEKLFF.